This T cell receptor beta chain is drawn from a study of radiotherapy plus CTLA-4 blockade in lung cancer (dated by TCRdb to 2016 to 2019). Notes on the research overall: Among the enrolled patients, about 19% had an objective response, and about 29% reached disease control. Overall study results and their limits: After treatment with radiotherapy and ipilimumab, TCR clones that originated in tumors expanded in peripheral blood. Increased serum interferon-beta after radiation, together with early dynamic changes in blood T cell clones, were reported to be the strongest predictors of response.

Its CDR3 holds 14 amino acids, cysteine through phenylalanine. The entry retains the CDR3 DNA only, 42 bases that are in frame from base 1. CDR1 and CDR2 were assigned from the germline V gene as SGHTA and FQGNSA. The junction shows trimming of 3 bases on V and 1 base on J, plus 9 bases between the germline ends. Focal radiation therapy combined with CTLA-4 blockade (ipilimumab) was tested in patients with chemo-refractory metastatic non-small-cell lung cancer. Turning to this clone: It has no known antigen specificity. Base qualities are not provided; no much larger clone lies one nucleotide away.

The receptor library was made with the immunoSEQ multiplex PCR assay. Not all clones reach the TCRdb copy of this immuneACCESS table, which keeps in-frame sequences only. Checked studies attribute under half of the gap to unresolved V genes and leave the rest unexplained. Here the sample has around 110,000 clones; more than 75% occur a single time. In total, the top ten clones hold 2% to 2.5% of the sample. The rearrangement combines TRBV7-2 with TRBJ1-1, with the D segment identity uncertain. Sample: peripheral blood, taken from a patient treated with radiotherapy plus ipilimumab. The source is a human donor with non-small cell lung cancer that progressed on radiotherapy plus ipilimumab. Some clones in this sample may be carry-over from other donors' samples. DNA sequence: TGTACCAGCAGCTTTTCGTACCCGAACACTGAAGCTTTCTTT. This is translated as CTSSFSYPNTEAFF.